This record looks at one T cell receptor beta chain sequence and its context. In this sample, this clone turned up many times. Its specific antigen is unknown. Per-base quality was not reported, and no clone a single base away is much larger than it. V is cut by 4 bases and J by 3 bases, and the space between the germline ends is 18 bases. The CDR3 numbers 16 residues from cysteine through phenylalanine. The entry retains the CDR3 DNA only, 48 bases that are in frame from base 1. In the germline V gene (reference sequence), CDR1 corresponds to SGHKS and CDR2 to YYEKEE. The sample is drawn from a study of shared clonotypes between healthy human individuals (dated by TCRdb to 2018 to 2021). Study-level background: The cohort comprised a couple of women and a few men aged 18 to 49 years. Per donor, three plates each were used for CD4 naive and CD4 memory, two for CD8 naive, and one for CD8 memory. To estimate repertoire size and how much clonotypes are shared between individuals, the study performed deep sequencing of blood TCR repertoires from about five healthy adults. Different laboratories and diverse techniques were used to prepare libraries and sequence TCR repertoires, to increase sequencing depth and limit assay-specific biases. Leukapheresis yielded between about 0.9 and 10 billion PBMCs per donor.

The full study reports these points: Estimated clonotype richness was generally larger for naive than for memory subsets. Pairwise subsampling led to the expectation that sequencing depth would affect the degree of clonotype sharing among donors. Rarefaction of sorted-subset datasets indicated incomplete sequencing despite the large sequencing depth. Compared with non-shared clonotypes, clonotypes shared by all four sorted-subset donors had higher generation probabilities. The small number of donors limited the genetic and exposure-history diversity represented. Sharing across several donors was observed for around 5% of naive CD4, less than 4% of naive CD8, 2% to 2.5% of memory CD4, and around 0.4% of memory CD8 clonotypes. Sampling was restricted to blood, and TCR repertoires in tissue are likely to differ from TCR repertoires in blood.

Using the deep immunoSEQ assay, multiplex PCR amplified TCR CDR3 regions from genomic DNA. Extracted genomic DNA from each cell subset was spread evenly across all wells of several immunoSEQ 96-well plates, with each plate serving as a replicate. Each replicate PCR for sorted subsets received approximately 200 ng genomic DNA, equal to roughly 33,000 T cell genomes. The purified libraries were quantified using a Qubit 3.0 fluorometer, sized with a Bioanalyzer 2100, and then quantified again using the KAPA Library Quantification kit. Each immunoSEQ 96-well plate was sequenced on its own single-read 150-cycle Illumina NextSeq 550 flow cell. As for the original processing: Because the immunoSEQ output held only junctional sequences and lacked quality scores, the filtering could not match the filtering applied to full-length reads. To assign V/J genes and CDR3, sequences were annotated against IMGT germline references using PyIR, a Python wrapper for IgBLAST v1.9. Any read was removed if the V/J assignment was weak (E-value above 1e-6), the CDR3 was missing, or the read contained stop codons, out-of-frame junctions, or ambiguous translated residues. V3J clonotypes were defined as sequences sharing an identical inferred V gene, J gene, and CDR3 amino acid sequence. To compute the percentage overlap between repertoires, the number of shared unique clonotypes was divided by the size of the smaller repertoire. Richness of each repertoire was evaluated using RTK rarefaction, the Chao1 estimator, and Recon v2.1 estimates of unobserved clonotypes. Generation probabilities for all TCRbeta clonotypes obtained by the gDNA method from several donors were computed using OLGA. TCRdb carries this immuneACCESS record with in-frame sequences only. Its versions omit some clonotypes, under half of them owing to an unresolved V gene in the studies checked, with the rest unexplained. V and J calls and clone size are given by that table; D and trimming were obtained from the DNA. The sample data list 700,000 or so clones, and approximately 79% of these were observed just once. The top ten clonotypes cover about 2% of the sample.

Donors were healthy HIV-negative adults with no recently reported acute infections or vaccinations. Only Caucasian adults living in Nashville, Tennessee, USA were represented among the donors. Magnetic negative selection was used to enrich CD4+ T cells, after which naive cells were positively selected on CD45RA and the negative fraction became the memory subset. After blood collection by leukapheresis, PBMCs were isolated using Ficoll-Histopaque density gradient centrifugation and then cryopreserved in the vapor phase of liquid nitrogen. Analytical flow cytometry was used to check the purity and quantity of each magnetically sorted T cell population. Genomic DNA was isolated from each sorted fraction and quantified by UV absorbance on a Nanodrop 2000c.

The chain is made from TRBV5-5 and TRBJ2-3; the D gene lacks a confident call. The sample comprised memory CD4+ T cells sorted from blood. In light of the paper, this sample's cell subset or site label describes: CD45RA-negative fraction. This clonotype originated in a woman aged 30 to 39 in good health. The nucleotide sequence is TGTGCCAGCAGCCCCCTATCAGCCGTGGGGACAGATACGCAGTATTTT. Its protein reads: CASSPLSAVGTDTQYF.